The rows below give T cell receptor beta chains drawn from one sample of a study of T-cell reconstitution after alpha-beta-depleted transplantation in children. TCRdb reanalysed the PCR reads using MiXCR and keeps one entry per CDR3 protein. The profile covers 750,000 to 950,000 distinct CDR3 sequences, with around 15% appearing a single time and around 5% taken by the ten largest. The input for sequencing was PBMCs, mostly from graft donor cells, taken 360 days after TCRalphabeta/CD19-depleted stem cell transplant. All receptors come from a male patient younger than 18 who had a stem cell transplant for acute lymphoblastic leukemia, so the T cells may come from the graft donor. The conserved cysteine and the conserved F or W are not part of the CDR3 here.

TRBV28,TRBJ2-4,ASSLRGGVGNIQY
TRBV5-1,TRBJ1-1,ASSLEDPTEAF
TRBV27,TRBJ2-7,ASSLWLAGAIYEQY
TRBV13,TRBJ2-7,ASSLESGGTYEQY
TRBV5-1,TRBJ2-1,ASSIEGEQF
TRBV20-1,TRBJ2-1,SARDLAVTYNEQF
TRBV12-3/TRBV12-4,TRBJ1-6,ASSMGQYNSPLH
TRBV12-3/TRBV12-4,TRBJ2-7,ASSSPGRHYEQY
TRBV6-1,TRBJ2-5,ASKHLRLADQETQY
TRBV15,TRBJ1-4,ATSRDGGAYATNEKLF
TRBV19,TRBJ2-1,ASSAVSGTQQF
TRBV5-1,TRBJ2-1,ASSTRLAGPLSEQF
TRBV7-9,TRBJ2-3,ASSKVAGGPDTQY
TRBV27,TRBJ2-7,ASSLSGVPYEQY